These T cell receptor beta chains were read from a single sample in a study of blood T cell repertoires in COVID-19. Assay used: immunoSEQ multiplex PCR; TCRdb lists only in-frame clones, some missing. The data show some 41,000 clones, 87% seen once. The specimen sequenced was peripheral blood. Receptors were obtained from a woman of 80 years or more with active COVID-19. CDR3s include the opening cysteine and the closing phenylalanine or tryptophan. The D gene is left open where the match is weak. Only some rows state a clone size, as once, few, many or a class for expanded clones.

TRBV9	TRBJ2-3	.	.	TGTGCCAGCAGAGGAGGGACAGATACGCAGTATTTT	CASRGGTDTQYF
TRBV7-9	TRBJ1-1	.	few	TGTGCCAGCAGCTTAGCTGGGGGCAGTGCTGAAGCTTTCTTT	CASSLAGGSAEAFF
TRBV10-3	TRBJ2-2	.	.	TGTGCCATCAGTGATCCAACCCGACTGAACACCGGGGAGCTGTTTTTT	CAISDPTRLNTGELFF
TRBV4-1	TRBJ2-7	TRBD1	.	TGCGCCAGCAGCCAAGTCCTGGACAGGAGACCCTACGAGCAGTACTTC	CASSQVLDRRPYEQYF
TRBV6-5	TRBJ2-2	TRBD2	.	TGTGCCAGCACACTAAGCGGGGGCACCGGGGAGCTGTTTTTT	CASTLSGGTGELFF
TRBV6-5	TRBJ1-2	.	.	TGTGCCAGCAGTTCCATGACAGGCGCTAACTATGGCTACACCTTC	CASSSMTGANYGYTF
TRBV3-1/TRBV3-2	TRBJ1-5	TRBD1	.	TGTGCCAGCAGCCAAGATAAGGGACAGCCTAATCAGCCCCAGCATTTT	CASSQDKGQPNQPQHF
TRBV19	TRBJ1-1	TRBD1	.	TGTGCCAGTAACCAGGGGGCGATGGTTAGGACTGAAGCTTTCTTT	CASNQGAMVRTEAFF
TRBV18	TRBJ1-2	TRBD1	.	TGTGCCAGCTCACCAAAGACAGGGATCTATGGCTACACCTTC	CASSPKTGIYGYTF
TRBV28	TRBJ1-1	.	.	TGTGCCAGCAGCCTGGGACAGAACACTGAAGCTTTCTTT	CASSLGQNTEAFF
TRBV5-5	TRBJ2-2	.	.	TGTGCCAGCAGCTTCACTCCCGGGGAGCTGTTTTTT	CASSFTPGELFF
TRBV19	TRBJ2-3	.	few	TGTGCCAGTAGTATGCGTCAAGTTCTCACAGATACGCAGTATTTT	CASSMRQVLTDTQYF
TRBV19	TRBJ2-7	.	.	TGTGCCAGTAGTATTGGACAGCAACTATCCTACGAGCAGTACTTC	CASSIGQQLSYEQYF
TRBV2	TRBJ1-2	.	.	TGTGCCAGCACTTGGACGGGGAACTATGGCTACACCTTC	CASTWTGNYGYTF
TRBV7-2	TRBJ2-5	TRBD1	.	TGTGCCAGCAGCCCGGTGACAGGGAGATGGGAGACCCAGTACTTC	CASSPVTGRWETQYF
TRBV4-1	TRBJ2-2	TRBD1	.	TGCGCCAGCAGCCCCTCCGGGACAGGGGGGAAAGGGGAGCTGTTTTTT	CASSPSGTGGKGELFF
TRBV7-2	TRBJ2-3	.	.	TGTGCCAGCAGCTATGACAGGTCCACAGATACGCAGTATTTT	CASSYDRSTDTQYF
TRBV5-1	TRBJ1-1	TRBD1	.	TGCGCCAGCAGCCCCTCGACAGGGAACCCGAACACTGAAGCTTTCTTT	CASSPSTGNPNTEAFF
TRBV6-6	TRBJ1-6	TRBD1	few	TGTGCCAGCATTCCGGGACAGACTAATTCACCCCTCCACTTT	CASIPGQTNSPLHF
TRBV19	TRBJ2-1	.	few	TGTGCCAGTAGAATTCGCGGGTTAAAGGGATACAATGAGCAGTTCTTC	CASRIRGLKGYNEQFF
TRBV2	TRBJ1-6	.	.	TGTGCCAGCAAACCCCAGGGGCCGGATAATTCACCCCTCCACTTT	CASKPQGPDNSPLHF
TRBV14	TRBJ1-1	.	.	TGTGCCAGCAACAGGGTTATGAACACTGAAGCTTTCTTT	CASNRVMNTEAFF
TRBV5-6	TRBJ1-4	.	.	TGTGCCAGCAGCTTTGGGCAGAGTTATGAAAAACTGTTTTTT	CASSFGQSYEKLFF
TRBV7-2	TRBJ1-5	.	few	TGTGCCAGCAGCCCGCAGGGGATGACGGATCAGCCCCAGCATTTT	CASSPQGMTDQPQHF
TRBV11-2	TRBJ1-3	TRBD1	.	TGTGCCAGCAGCTTTAGCGGGGACAGAGGAAACACCATATATTTT	CASSFSGDRGNTIYF
TRBV5-6	TRBJ2-2	TRBD2	few	TGTGCCAGCAGCTCCCGACTAGCGGGGGGGGTCGGGGAGCTGTTTTTT	CASSSRLAGGVGELFF
TRBV6-5	TRBJ1-4	TRBD1	.	TGTGCCAGCAGTTACTCGCCCGCGACAGGGGAAAAACTGTTTTTT	CASSYSPATGEKLFF
TRBV15	TRBJ1-3	TRBD1	.	TGTGCCACCAGCAGGCGTGGGACAGGCTCTGGAAACACCATATATTTT	CATSRRGTGSGNTIYF
TRBV30	TRBJ1-6	TRBD1	.	TGTGCCTGGAGTGTAGATTATTATAGGGGGCAAGATTCACCCCTCCACTTT	CAWSVDYYRGQDSPLHF
TRBV7-7	TRBJ2-5	TRBD2	.	TGTGCCAGCAGTTCTAGCGGGGGGGCAGCTGCTGAGACCCAGTACTTC	CASSSSGGAAAETQYF
TRBV3-1/TRBV3-2	TRBJ2-5	.	.	TGTGCCAGCAGCCAAGATCGAGGCCGGGTGACCCAGTACTTC	CASSQDRGRVTQYF
TRBV10-3	TRBJ2-3	.	.	TGTGCCATCAGTGATGGAGTTGTCACAGATACGCAGTATTTT	CAISDGVVTDTQYF
TRBV2	TRBJ1-2	.	.	TGTGCCAGCAGGGGACTTTATGGCTACACCTTC	CASRGLYGYTF
TRBV7-2	TRBJ2-1	TRBD2	.	TGTGCCAGCAGCCTGACTAGCGGGGGGGCTAGGTATGAGCAGTTCTTC	CASSLTSGGARYEQFF
TRBV29-1	TRBJ2-5	.	.	TGCAGCGGTACAGGGTTGGAGACCCAGTACTTC	CSGTGLETQYF
TRBV5-4	TRBJ2-1	TRBD2	once	TGTGCCAGCAGCCTTCGGACTAGCGGGGTTTACAATGAGCAGTTCTTC	CASSLRTSGVYNEQFF